These 17 T cell receptor beta chains originate from one sample sequenced in a study of OX40 agonist ivuxolimab in advanced cancers. Sequenced by immunoSEQ multiplex PCR; TCRdb stores in-frame clones only, minus some. The profile shows more than 45,000 clones, approximately 83% of them singletons. The input for sequencing was CD4+ or CD8+ T cells sorted from blood, taken in a trial of the OX40 agonist ivuxolimab. The receptor set was obtained from an adult with an advanced solid tumor such as melanoma, head and neck, liver or kidney cancer.

The rearrangement joins TRBV6-1 to TRBJ1-5; D might be TRBD1 (5 bases). V was clipped by 3 bases and J by 1 base, with 10 bases between them. The CDR3 has 15 amino acids. Per the germline V gene, CDR1 is MNHNS and CDR2 is SASEGT. CDR3 residues: CASSEPGISNQPQHF. CDR3 DNA: TGTGCCAGCAGTGAGCCAGGGATAAGCAATCAGCCCCAGCATTTT.

The J gene is TRBJ2-7, the V gene TRBV5-1; no definite D call. The V end was cut by 4 bases, the J end by 3 bases, with 20 bases between. The CDR3 covers 16 residues. In germline, CDR1 is SGHRS, CDR2 YFSETQ. For the CDR3, the DNA is TGCGCCAGCAGCAAAACCCTGTCGGTAGGGTTCTACGAGCAGTACTTC. Its protein product is CASSKTLSVGFYEQYF.

This clone has only a few counts. Here the CDR3 DNA reads TGTGCCAGCAGTGAGGTCGGCTCACCCCTCCACTTT. Translation: CASSEVGSPLHF. This rearrangement joins TRBV25-1 to TRBJ1-6; no firm D call. The CDR3 is made up of 12 amino acids. V gave up 3 bases and J gave up 10 bases, with 7 bases separating them. Germline CDR1 and CDR2: MGHDK and SYGVNS.

The chain joins TRBV7-9 to TRBJ2-3, with D uncertain. Germline assignment: CDR1 SEHNR and CDR2 FQNEAQ (reference sequence). CDR3 length: 12 amino acids. Trimming took 10 bases from V and 2 from J, leaving 10 bases between them. The CDR3 DNA sequence: TGTGCCATAGGAGCCGACACAGATACGCAGTATTTT. Amino acids: CAIGADTDTQYF.

The V gene is TRBV6-5, the J gene TRBJ1-1; no firm D call. V was cut by 6 bases and J by 5 bases, with 7 bases left in between. The CDR3 spans 11 residues. In germline, CDR1 is MNHEY, CDR2 SVGAGI. CDR3 amino acids: CASSGRTEAFF. The CDR3 DNA sequence: TGTGCCAGCAGCGGGAGGACTGAAGCTTTCTTT.

Points on this clone: Other DNA sequences in this sample translate to the same CDR3. The chain joins TRBV5-1 to TRBJ2-3; no firm D call. This CDR3 comprises 14 residues. Germline-derived CDR1 and CDR2 are SGHRS and YFSETQ. The V gene lost 0 bases and the J gene lost 2 bases, with 7 bases spanning the gap. The CDR3 DNA reads as TGCGCCAGCAGCTTGGATCCTCTCACAGATACGCAGTATTTT. Encoded protein: CASSLDPLTDTQYF.

The chain joins TRBV6-1 to TRBJ1-2; D uncertain. Trimming removed 0 bases at V and 8 bases at J, with 13 bases between. CDR1 is MNHNS and CDR2 is SASEGT in the germline V gene. CDR3 length equals 14 residues. This CDR3 is CASSEALIREGYTF. In nucleotides, the CDR3 is TGTGCCAGCAGTGAAGCGCTTATCCGGGAAGGCTACACCTTC.

The V gene is TRBV15, the J gene TRBJ1-2; TRBD1 aligns across 7 bases. Germline CDR1 and CDR2: LNHNV and YYDKDF (reference sequence). There are 13 residues in the CDR3. Losses at the gene ends were 5 bases for V and 6 bases for J; bases not matched to a gene: 6. The CDR3 region is CATSPQGGNGYTF. DNA for the CDR3: TGTGCCACCAGCCCCCAGGGGGGGAATGGCTACACCTTC.

The chain links TRBV28 to TRBJ2-5, with 7 nucleotides matching TRBD2. The J call may be faulty, since TRBJ2-7 better matches the DNA end. Germline V lookup: CDR1 MDHEN, CDR2 SYDVKM. This CDR3 region has 15 residues. CDR3 sequence: CASSSRGSGNYEQYF. Written as DNA, the CDR3 is TGTGCCAGCAGTTCGAGGGGAAGCGGGAACTACGAGCAGTACTTC.

As regards this clone: Compared with germline, one end of the junction differs, possibly owing to a read error. The CDR3 is CASSLSGGTGELFF. CDR3 coding DNA: TGTGCTAGCAGCTTATCTGGGGGCACCGGGGAGCTGTTTTTT. The V gene is TRBV7-7, the J gene TRBJ2-2; D may be TRBD1 or TRBD2 (5 bases each). The CDR3 totals 14 residues. Per germline, CDR1 SSHAT and CDR2 FNYEAQ (reference sequence).

V is TRBV7-3 and J is TRBJ2-1; TRBD2 agrees at 7 bases. V lost 5 bases to trimming and J lost 0 bases; unmatched junction nucleotides: 13. The CDR3 covers 18 residues. Germline CDR1 SGHTA, CDR2 FQGTGA. The CDR3 loop reads CASSTGLRSGRSYNEQFF. In DNA, the CDR3 is TGTGCCAGCAGCACGGGACTAAGAAGCGGGCGCTCCTACAATGAGCAGTTCTTC.

This chain joins TRBV7-9 and TRBJ2-4, with no clear D. The germline V gene has CDR1 SEHNR and CDR2 FQNEAQ (reference sequence). This CDR3 is 15 amino acids long. The V end was cut by 7 bases, the J end by 2 bases, with 15 bases between. CDR3 protein: CASNPPIAPKNIQYF. CDR3 coding DNA: TGTGCCAGCAACCCACCGATTGCGCCCAAAAACATTCAGTACTTC.

V usage is TRBV6-1 and J usage is TRBJ1-4, with 8 bases lining up with TRBD1. Trimming at V came to 4 bases and at J to 0 bases, leaving 7 bases not matched to a gene. Germline CDR1 is MNHNS and CDR2 is SASEGT. The CDR3 is 17 amino acids. CDR3 in DNA: TGTGCCAGCAGTGGGGGGACAGGTGCTTCAACTAATGAAAAACTGTTTTTT. It translates to CASSGGTGASTNEKLFF.

This chain links TRBV4-3 with TRBJ2-2, with TRBD1 identical over 9 bases. Germline assignment: CDR1 LGHNA and CDR2 YSLEER. This CDR3 comprises 16 residues. The V gene end was trimmed by 1 base and the J gene end by 8 bases; junction bases not matched to a gene: 8. CDR3 region: CASSQAVQGASGELFF. The CDR3 coding sequence is TGCGCCAGCAGCCAAGCCGTACAGGGGGCGTCGGGGGAGCTGTTTTTT.

This CDR3 is CASSPKDEQYF. For the CDR3, the DNA is TGTGCCAGCTCACCCAAAGACGAGCAGTACTTC. The rearrangement joins TRBV18 to TRBJ2-7; D gene ambiguous. V dropped 3 bases and J dropped 5 bases, with 5 bases sitting between them. Germline V lookup: CDR1 KGHSH, CDR2 LQKENI. The CDR3 spans 11 residues.

V and J are TRBV6-5 and TRBJ1-1; maybe TRBD1 (5 bases). Germline lookup yields CDR1 MNHEY and CDR2 SVGAGI. V was clipped by 6 bases and J by 1 base, with 12 bases between them. This CDR3 has 14 residues. The CDR3 DNA follows: TGTGCCAGCAGCCGCATCGGGACGAACACTGAAGCTTTCTTT. Translated: CASSRIGTNTEAFF.

The CDR3 coding sequence is TGTGCCAGCAGCCCCCGGGGGGCCACAGATACGCAGTATTTT. Encoded protein: CASSPRGATDTQYF. The chain carries TRBV7-2 and TRBJ2-3, with a tentative D call TRBD2 (7 bases). The germline V and J ends were trimmed by 5 bases and 2 bases, with 11 bases remaining between them. Germline V lookup: CDR1 SGHTA, CDR2 FQGNSA. The CDR3 runs 14 residues.